The 3 T cell receptor beta chains below all came from one sample that was sequenced in a study of cytomegalovirus exposure and HLA in healthy donors. The PCR used 60 Vbeta and 13 Jbeta primers. The table came from immunoSEQ multiplex PCR; TCRdb's copy has only in-frame clones and leaves some out. The repertoire table contains about 160,000 clones. The sequencing sample was made of PBMCs. Every receptor here comes from a woman aged 45-60 years in good health and CMV-seronegative.

The V call is TRBV20-1, the J call TRBJ2-7; D uncertain. V was pared by 6 bases and J by 7 bases, with 13 bases between. CDR1 is DFQATT and CDR2 is SNEGSKA in the germline V gene (reference sequence). The CDR3 runs 11 residues. The CDR3 reads CSAGAYGEQYF. CDR3 nucleotide sequence: TGCAGTGCGGGTGCGTACGGGGAGCAGTACTTC.

This rearrangement joins TRBV25-1 to TRBJ1-6; TRBD1 aligns across 7 bases. This CDR3 contains 15 residues. Per the germline V gene, CDR1 is MGHDK and CDR2 is SYGVNS. V lost 3 bases and J lost 3; bases outside the gene matches: 2. DNA for the CDR3: TGTGCCAGCAGTGAGCGGGACAGCTATAATTCACCCCTCCACTTT. This codes for CASSERDSYNSPLHF.

The chain is built from TRBV9 and TRBJ2-2; a possible D gene is TRBD1 (6 bases). With 2 bases removed from V and 1 base from J, the gap between germline ends came to 15 bases. This CDR3 region has 17 residues. Germline V gene sequence: CDR1 SGDLS, CDR2 YYNGEE. This chain's CDR3 is CASSVRSGTLNTGELFF. CDR3 sequence (DNA): TGTGCCAGCAGCGTCCGCTCGGGGACATTGAACACCGGGGAGCTGTTTTTT.